This TCR beta chain was identified during a study of shared clonotypes between healthy human individuals. Study-wide background: In total, the donors were a couple of women and a few men aged 18 to 49. General observations from the study: In general, naive subsets displayed greater estimated richness than memory subsets did.

Splitting of each subset's genomic DNA was done evenly across several immunoSEQ plates. In the original analysis: There were no quality scores in the junction-only immunoSEQ sequences, so filtering differed. Data came from immunoSEQ multiplex PCR; TCRdb stores just in-frame clones and leaves some out. The DNA was the basis for D and trimming; V, J and clone size are from that table. This sample has more than 2,000,000 clones, with more than 90% found just once. V was pared by 3 bases and J by 0 bases, with 11 bases between. This CDR3 spans 15 amino acids. Germline V gene data show CDR1 as ENHRY and CDR2 as SYGVKD. Details on this clone: Antigen unknown.

The sequence was obtained from a man between 18 and 29 years old in good health. The genes are TRBV10-3 and TRBJ1-2; D is possibly TRBD1 (5 bases). The source material was naive CD4+ T cells sorted from blood. The sample's subset: CD45RA+ positively selected. CDR3 in amino acids: CAISDQGRANYGYTF. The CDR3 DNA sequence: TGTGCCATCAGTGATCAGGGAAGGGCTAACTATGGCTACACCTTC.